The rows below give T cell receptor beta chains drawn from one sample of a study of blood T cell repertoires in COVID-19. TCRdb's table, derived via immunoSEQ multiplex PCR, lists solely in-frame clones and lacks some. The table lists 240,000 or so clones, approximately 90% of them singletons. The sample consisted of PBMCs or T cells enriched from blood (not recorded which). These receptors all come from a man aged 50-59 years who had been exposed to COVID-19. Each CDR3 is given with its conserved first and last residue. Fields, in order: J gene, clone size, V gene, CDR3 protein. Clone size is not always given. Where it is, it says once, few, many or a class for expanded clones.

j_call: TRBJ2-3
clone_size: .
v_call: TRBV19
cdr3_aa: CASSIPTTDTQYF

j_call: TRBJ2-1
clone_size: .
v_call: TRBV6-5
cdr3_aa: CASKRTSGDNEQFF

j_call: TRBJ2-2
clone_size: few
v_call: TRBV5-1
cdr3_aa: CASTNGLSNTGELFF

j_call: TRBJ2-5
clone_size: .
v_call: TRBV11-1
cdr3_aa: CASSSTREGETQYF

j_call: TRBJ1-4
clone_size: .
v_call: TRBV9
cdr3_aa: CASSGIGAGREKLFF

j_call: TRBJ1-1
clone_size: .
v_call: TRBV27
cdr3_aa: CASSPGYHSMNTEAFF

j_call: TRBJ1-2
clone_size: .
v_call: TRBV5-1
cdr3_aa: CASSWGQGYGYTF

j_call: TRBJ1-2
clone_size: .
v_call: TRBV5-1
cdr3_aa: CASSLGAEYGYTF

j_call: TRBJ2-5
clone_size: .
v_call: TRBV11-3
cdr3_aa: CASSSTGVGETQYF

j_call: TRBJ2-2
clone_size: .
v_call: TRBV10-2
cdr3_aa: CASNQLAGGNTGELFF

j_call: TRBJ2-5
clone_size: .
v_call: TRBV11-3
cdr3_aa: CASSRTGAAETQYF

j_call: TRBJ1-3
clone_size: .
v_call: TRBV30
cdr3_aa: CAWSPGLSSGNTIYF

j_call: TRBJ1-2
clone_size: few
v_call: TRBV7-9
cdr3_aa: CASSPTRDSYGYTF

j_call: TRBJ2-5
clone_size: .
v_call: TRBV7-6
cdr3_aa: CASSSREAETQYF